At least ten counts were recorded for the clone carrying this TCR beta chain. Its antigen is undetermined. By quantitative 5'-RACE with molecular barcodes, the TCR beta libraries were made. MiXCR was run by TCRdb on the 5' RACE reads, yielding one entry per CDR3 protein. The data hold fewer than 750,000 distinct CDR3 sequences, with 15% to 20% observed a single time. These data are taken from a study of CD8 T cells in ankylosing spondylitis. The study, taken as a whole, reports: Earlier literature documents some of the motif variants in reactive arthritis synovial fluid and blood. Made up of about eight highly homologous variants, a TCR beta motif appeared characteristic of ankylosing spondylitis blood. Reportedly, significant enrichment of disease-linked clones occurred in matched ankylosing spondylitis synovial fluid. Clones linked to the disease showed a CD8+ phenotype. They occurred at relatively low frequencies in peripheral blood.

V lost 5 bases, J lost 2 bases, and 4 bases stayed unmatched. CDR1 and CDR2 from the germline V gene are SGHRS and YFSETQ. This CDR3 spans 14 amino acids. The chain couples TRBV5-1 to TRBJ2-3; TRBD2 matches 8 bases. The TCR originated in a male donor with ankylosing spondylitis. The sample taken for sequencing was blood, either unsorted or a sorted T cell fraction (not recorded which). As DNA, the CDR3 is TGCGCCAGCAGTGTAGCGGGGCCCACAGATACGCAGTATTTT. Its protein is CASSVAGPTDTQYF.